What follows are 29 T cell receptor beta chains derived from one specimen sequenced in a study of cytomegalovirus exposure and HLA in healthy donors. PCR involved 60 Vbeta and 13 Jbeta primers. Profiled with immunoSEQ multiplex PCR; TCRdb holds only in-frame clones, not every one. The table includes under 300,000 clones, around 90% detected once. The sequenced sample consisted of PBMCs. Every receptor here comes from a girl aged 2 to 10 in good health and CMV-seronegative.

V and J are TRBV27 and TRBJ2-3, with D perhaps TRBD2 (5 bases). Germline V gene lookup returns CDR1 MNHEY and CDR2 SMNVEV (reference sequence). CDR3 size: 13 residues. V shed 8 bases and J shed 5 bases, with 14 bases lying between them. The DNA for the CDR3 is TGTGCCAGCCGGAGGTCTGGTGGAGATACGCAGTATTTT. Translated, it gives CASRRSGGDTQYF.

CDR3 coding DNA: TGTGCCAGTAGTATAGTCTCAGGTGCCGGCAATCAGCCCCAGCATTTT. Residues: CASSIVSGAGNQPQHF. This rearrangement joins TRBV19 to TRBJ1-5, with D uncertain. Trimming removed 1 base at V and 2 bases at J, with 12 bases between. The CDR3 length is 16 residues. CDR1 is LNHDA and CDR2 is SQIVND in the germline V gene (reference sequence).

The chain recombines TRBV2 with TRBJ2-5, with 11 bases that match TRBD1. This CDR3 spans 14 amino acids. The germline gives CDR1 SNHLY, CDR2 FYNNEI. The ends lost 5 bases at V and 5 bases at J; junction bases unmatched: 4. Here the CDR3 reads CASSRDRGWETQYF. The CDR3 DNA sequence: TGTGCCAGCAGTCGGGACAGGGGGTGGGAGACCCAGTACTTC.

The rearrangement uses TRBV6-4 and TRBJ2-3; unclear D gene. The CDR3 loop spans 16 amino acids. Germline V gene data show CDR1 as MRHNA and CDR2 as SNTAGT. With 9 bases removed from V and 5 bases from J, the gap between germline ends came to 24 bases. The CDR3 loop reads CARLILFSPPRDTQYF. The CDR3 DNA reads as TGTGCCAGGCTCATCCTATTTAGCCCCCCGAGAGATACGCAGTATTTT.

The V call is TRBV27, the J call TRBJ2-7; D unresolved. Germline V gene sequence: CDR1 MNHEY, CDR2 SMNVEV (reference sequence). This CDR3 is 11 amino acids long. The germline V and J ends were trimmed by 3 bases and 7 bases, with 7 bases remaining between them. CDR3 sequence reads: CASSFSGEQYF. The CDR3 DNA follows: TGTGCCAGCAGTTTTTCCGGGGAGCAGTACTTC.

The rearrangement joins TRBV9 to TRBJ2-7, with D perhaps TRBD1 (6 bases). This CDR3 is built from 13 residues. Germline V gene data show CDR1 as SGDLS and CDR2 as YYNGEE. V gave up 3 bases and J gave up 1 base, with 8 bases separating them. The CDR3 region has the DNA TGTGCCAGCAGCGAAGGGGGATCCTACGAGCAGTACTTC. Protein sequence: CASSEGGSYEQYF.

This chain joins TRBV5-1 and TRBJ1-1; TRBD1 might be the D (6 bases). Germline CDR1 SGHRS, CDR2 YFSETQ. CDR3 size: 13 residues. The V gene lost 5 bases and the J gene lost 5 bases, with 13 bases spanning the gap. In nucleotides, the CDR3 is TGCGCCAGCAGAGGGCAGGGGCTAACTGAAGCTTTCTTT. Translated: CASRGQGLTEAFF.

This chain links TRBV5-1 with TRBJ2-1; TRBD2 matches at 7 bases. V was clipped by 0 bases and J by 6 bases; unmatched bases: 6. Germline V gene sequence: CDR1 SGHRS, CDR2 YFSETQ. This CDR3 comprises 15 residues. The CDR3 DNA sequence: TGCGCCAGCAGCTTGGTGACTAGCATCCTCAATGAGCAGTTCTTC. It codes for CASSLVTSILNEQFF.

The rearrangement joins TRBV10-3 to TRBJ1-2, with a weak D call TRBD1 (5 bases). The CDR3 spans 13 residues. Trimming left V 3 bases short and J 12 bases short, with 17 bases between. Germline CDR1 ENHRY, CDR2 SYGVKD. The CDR3 region is CAISDVTDARDTF. The DNA for the CDR3 is TGTGCCATCAGTGACGTGACAGACGCCCGGGACACCTTC.

The chain has TRBV27 and TRBJ2-1; 7 bases fit TRBD2. Germline values: CDR1 MNHEY, CDR2 SMNVEV (reference sequence). V lost 4 bases and J lost 6; bases outside the gene matches: 6. The CDR3 totals 14 residues. For the CDR3, the DNA is TGTGCCAGCAGTTCCGTGCGGGAGTCCAATGAGCAGTTCTTC. It is translated as CASSSVRESNEQFF.

The chain links TRBV18 to TRBJ1-3; 11 nucleotides agree with TRBD1. Germline CDR1 and CDR2: KGHSH and LQKENI. With V trimmed by 5 bases and J by 0 bases, 3 bases remained unmatched. This CDR3 contains 16 residues. CDR3 residues: CASSLGQGDSGNTIYF. The CDR3, as DNA: TGTGCCAGCTCATTGGGACAGGGGGACTCTGGAAACACCATATATTTT.

The chain recombines TRBV4-2 with TRBJ2-7; 7 bases match TRBD1. Germline values: CDR1 LGHNA, CDR2 YNFKEQ. Trimming cost V 2 bases and J 4 bases; bases outside gene matches: 5. This CDR3 is built from 14 residues. DNA for the CDR3: TGTGCCAGCAGCCAATACGACAGGGTTTACGAGCAGTACTTC. This translates into CASSQYDRVYEQYF.

The V call is TRBV7-8, the J call TRBJ1-2, with no clear D. The CDR3 extends over 14 amino acids. The germline gives CDR1 SGHVS, CDR2 FQNEAQ. The V and J ends lost 1 base and 3 bases respectively, with 9 bases between them. The CDR3 sequence: CASSLGLRDYGYTF. The CDR3 nucleotides read TGTGCCAGCAGCTTAGGTCTCCGGGACTATGGCTACACCTTC.

This chain connects TRBV10-3 to TRBJ1-1, with TRBD1 matching 7 bases. The germline CDR1 and CDR2 sequences are ENHRY and SYGVKD. This CDR3 has 14 residues. The ends lost 5 bases at V and 1 base at J; junction bases unmatched: 4. The CDR3 is CAISSGTANTEAFF. In DNA form, the CDR3 reads TGTGCCATCAGTTCGGGGACAGCGAACACTGAAGCTTTCTTT.

This clone was seen once. The gene calls are TRBV30 and TRBJ2-3; 7 nucleotides agree with TRBD2. Looked up from germline, CDR1 is GTSNPN and CDR2 is SVGIG (reference sequence). Trimming at V came to 0 bases and at J to 6 bases, leaving 3 bases not matched to a gene. The CDR3 contains 13 residues. The CDR3 DNA reads TGTGCCTGGAGTGTATTGACTAGCGATACGCAGTATTTT. Its translation is CAWSVLTSDTQYF.

The chain has TRBV27 and TRBJ2-1; TRBD2 aligns across 8 bases. V shed 5 bases and J 6 bases; nucleotides not matched to a gene: 12. The CDR3 runs to 16 residues. Per the germline V gene, CDR1 is MNHEY and CDR2 is SMNVEV (reference sequence). The DNA of the CDR3 is TGTGCCAGCAGTCCGGGGGGGGAGGGCCGGGTCAATGAGCAGTTCTTC. It codes for CASSPGGEGRVNEQFF.

This chain connects TRBV4-1 to TRBJ2-1, with 9 bases aligning to TRBD2. V shed 3 bases and J 6 bases; nucleotides not matched to a gene: 12. This CDR3 contains 17 residues. Germline values: CDR1 MGHRA, CDR2 YSYEKL. CDR3 DNA: TGCGCCAGCAGCCATCCCCCCGAGGGCGGGAGGGGCAATGAGCAGTTCTTC. Its protein product is CASSHPPEGGRGNEQFF.

The chain couples TRBV9 to TRBJ1-1, with 7 bases identical to TRBD1. The CDR3 length is 14 residues. Losses at the gene ends were 6 bases for V and 3 bases for J; bases not matched to a gene: 8. Germline V CDR1 and CDR2: SGDLS, YYNGEE. The CDR3 DNA is TGTGCCAGCACCGGTTATCAGGGGGACACTGAAGCTTTCTTT. This gives the protein CASTGYQGDTEAFF.

The J gene is TRBJ1-1, the V gene TRBV30; possibly TRBD1 for D (5 bases). Germline V lookup: CDR1 GTSNPN, CDR2 SVGIG (reference sequence). This CDR3 is built from 11 residues. V was trimmed by 8 bases and J by 6 bases, leaving 13 bases between them. CDR3 sequence (DNA): TGTGCCCGCCTGGGGGGGGCTGAAGCTTTCTTT. Translation gives CARLGGAEAFF. The full variable domain, completed using reference TRBV30 and TRBJ1-1, is SQTIHQWPATLVQPVGSPLSLECTVEGTSNPNLYWYRQAAGRGLQLLFYSVGIGQISSEVPQNLSASRPQDRQFILSSKKLLLSDSGFYLCARLGGAEAFFGQGTRLTVV.

J is TRBJ2-5 and V is TRBV10-2; 13 bases match TRBD2. V lost 8 bases to trimming and J lost 1 base; unmatched junction nucleotides: 7. The CDR3 sequence is 16 residues long. The germline CDR1 and CDR2 sequences are WSHSY and SAAADI. CDR3: CASSGLAGPLQETQYF. CDR3 nucleotides: TGCGCCAGCTCGGGACTAGCGGGGCCCCTCCAAGAGACCCAGTACTTC.

V usage is TRBV5-6 and J usage is TRBJ1-2; TRBD1 is a possible D gene (6 bases). The CDR3 has 13 amino acids. Trimming removed 4 bases from V and 4 bases from J, with 11 bases in between. Germline V lookup: CDR1 SGHDT, CDR2 YYEEEE. As DNA, the CDR3 is TGTGCCAGCAGCCAAGGACAGTCCTATGGCTACACCTTC. Translation: CASSQGQSYGYTF.

V is TRBV11-2 and J is TRBJ2-7, with a weak D call TRBD2 (6 bases). Per germline, CDR1 SGHAT and CDR2 FQNNGV. The CDR3 is 14 amino acids. V was cut by 1 base and J by 7 bases, with 14 bases left in between. CDR3 in DNA: TGTGCCAGCAGCTTAGGGGGGTCGGGAGTAGAGCAGTACTTC. Protein product: CASSLGGSGVEQYF.

As to this clone: The missing conserved phenylalanine or tryptophan at the end of this CDR3 makes a read error likely. The CDR3 loop is CSVERQGDMNTEAFV. The DNA for the CDR3 is TGCAGCGTGGAACGACAGGGGGACATGAACACTGAAGCTTTCGTT. The V call is TRBV29-1, the J call TRBJ1-1; 9 nucleotides line up with TRBD1. CDR1 is SQVTM, CDR2 ANQGSEA, per germline. This CDR3 has 15 amino acids. The V gene end was trimmed by 6 bases and the J gene end by 0 bases; junction bases not matched to a gene: 8.

This chain connects TRBV6-5 to TRBJ2-7, with D tentatively TRBD2 (6 bases). The CDR3 runs 15 residues. Trimming cost V 6 bases and J 6 bases, with 21 bases left between them. The V gene's germline CDR1 is MNHEY and CDR2 SVGAGI. This CDR3 reads CASRTPGTLGSEQYF. In DNA, the CDR3 is TGTGCCAGCAGGACCCCCGGGACTCTGGGCTCCGAGCAGTACTTC.

The V and J genes are TRBV7-8 and TRBJ2-7, with 7 nucleotides matching TRBD1. The CDR3 has 14 residues. V trimming: 5 bases; J trimming: 2 bases; junction bases outside the gene matches: 6. Germline CDR1 reads SGHVS; CDR2 reads FQNEAQ. CDR3 in amino acids: CASSRGGQTYEQYF. The DNA for the CDR3 is TGTGCCAGCAGCAGAGGGGGACAGACCTACGAGCAGTACTTC.

This chain links TRBV19 with TRBJ1-2; D is possibly TRBD1 (5 bases). V dropped 8 bases and J dropped 5 bases, with 12 bases sitting between them. Germline CDR1 is LNHDA and CDR2 is SQIVND (reference sequence). This CDR3 has 12 amino acids. The CDR3 DNA reads TGTGCCAGTGGGGCAGCTCTTTATGGCTACACCTTC. It specifies CASGAALYGYTF.

V and J are TRBV19 and TRBJ2-1; 9 bases match TRBD2. Trimming took 3 bases from V and 7 from J; bases not matched to a gene: 13. In germline, CDR1 is LNHDA, CDR2 SQIVND (reference sequence). The CDR3 covers 17 residues. The CDR3 sequence: CASSIGPWREGKNEQFF. In nucleotides, the CDR3 is TGTGCCAGTAGTATTGGGCCCTGGCGGGAGGGTAAGAATGAGCAGTTCTTC.

The chain uses TRBV30 and TRBJ2-2; D unclear. The CDR3 contains 14 residues. Deletions cut 6 bases from V and 2 bases from J, with 13 bases between. The germline V gene encodes CDR1 GTSNPN and CDR2 SVGIG (reference sequence). CDR3: CACRHQPNTGELFF. CDR3 nucleotides: TGTGCCTGCCGACACCAACCCAACACCGGGGAGCTGTTTTTT. The full variable domain, its missing parts supplied by reference TRBV30 and TRBJ2-2, is SQTIHQWPATLVQPVGSPLSLECTVEGTSNPNLYWYRQAAGRGLQLLFYSVGIGQISSEVPQNLSASRPQDRQFILSSKKLLLSDSGFYLCACRHQPNTGELFFGEGSRLTVL.

CDR3 DNA sequence: TGTGCCAGTAGTACCTACAGGGGCTCTGGAAACACCATATATTTT. It translates to CASSTYRGSGNTIYF. The chain joins TRBV19 to TRBJ1-3, with TRBD1 matching 7 bases. With V trimmed by 4 bases and J by 0 bases, 3 bases remained unmatched. The CDR3 loop spans 15 amino acids. In germline, CDR1 is LNHDA, CDR2 SQIVND (reference sequence).